A single sample is the source of the 27 T cell receptor beta chains below, sequenced in a study of T cell changes during pregnancy in multiple sclerosis. Clones were sequenced by immunoSEQ multiplex PCR, and TCRdb holds only the in-frame ones, with some missing. This sample carries around 99,000 clones, about 92% of them seen once, and the ten largest clones take under 3%. The input for sequencing was peripheral blood, taken in the first trimester of pregnancy. These receptors originate from a female donor with multiple sclerosis, enrolled in a pregnancy study.

The V gene is TRBV2, the J gene TRBJ1-4; no firm D call. Between the trimmed V and J ends, which lost 4 bases and 0 bases, there was a span of 9 bases. Germline V gene data show CDR1 as SNHLY and CDR2 as FYNNEI. The CDR3 is made up of 15 amino acids. CDR3 loop: CASSVRLTTNEKLFF. In nucleotides, the CDR3 is TGTGCCAGCAGTGTGCGCTTAACAACTAATGAAAAACTGTTTTTT.

The chain is built from TRBV7-9 and TRBJ2-1; 12 bases align to TRBD2. Per the germline V gene, CDR1 is SEHNR and CDR2 is FQNEAQ (reference sequence). The CDR3 loop spans 16 amino acids. Germline trimming cut 5 bases from V and 8 bases from J; bases unmatched to any gene: 10. The CDR3 DNA sequence: TGTGCCAGCAGCCCCAGACTAGCGGGAGAGGGTGATGAGCAGTTCTTC. This encodes CASSPRLAGEGDEQFF.

The V gene is TRBV29-1, the J gene TRBJ2-2; the match to TRBD1 covers 9 bases. V shed 7 bases, J shed 3 bases, and the junction held 9 bases outside the gene matches. The CDR3 is 15 amino acids. Germline V CDR1 and CDR2: SQVTM, ANQGSEA. CDR3 nucleotide sequence: TGCAGCGGGGCGGCGACAGGGGGAGACACCGGGGAGCTGTTTTTT. Its translation: CSGAATGGDTGELFF.

This clone was seen just once. The chain couples TRBV29-1 to TRBJ2-7; 7 nucleotides align to TRBD2. The germline CDR1 and CDR2 sequences are SQVTM and ANQGSEA. Unmatched junction bases numbered 6, after V lost 0 bases and J lost 1 base. The CDR3 has 15 residues. CDR3 DNA sequence: TGCAGCGTTGAAGATGATACGCGGGAGTCCTACGAGCAGTACTTC. Protein sequence: CSVEDDTRESYEQYF.

This chain links TRBV2 with TRBJ2-7, with D tentatively TRBD2 (6 bases). CDR1 and CDR2 from the germline V gene are SNHLY and FYNNEI. This CDR3 comprises 15 residues. Trimming cost V 6 bases and J 6 bases, with 21 bases left between them. This CDR3 is CASREAGLRAGEQYF. The DNA for the CDR3 is TGTGCCAGCAGGGAGGCGGGACTCCGGGCTGGCGAGCAGTACTTC. The full variable domain, in which reference TRBV2 and TRBJ2-7 provide the parts outside the CDR3, is EPEVTQTPSHQVTQMGQEVILRCVPISNHLYFYWYRQILGQKVEFLVSFYNNEISEKSEIFDDQFSVERPDGSNFTLKIRSTKLEDSAMYFCASREAGLRAGEQYFGPGTRLTVT.

The V call is TRBV19, the J call TRBJ1-1, with D perhaps TRBD1 (6 bases). Germline CDR1 LNHDA, CDR2 SQIVND (reference sequence). This CDR3 is built from 14 residues. The V gene lost 7 bases and the J gene lost 7 bases, with 19 bases spanning the gap. The CDR3 coding sequence is TGTGCCAGTACCAATACACGGACAGCGCTTGAAGCTTTCTTT. Amino acids: CASTNTRTALEAFF.

V usage is TRBV28 and J usage is TRBJ2-1, with TRBD1 matching over 8 bases. The J segment lost 3 bases and the V segment lost 8 bases, leaving 12 bases of the junction unmatched. Per germline, CDR1 MDHEN and CDR2 SYDVKM. The CDR3 extends over 16 amino acids. This CDR3 is CASAVLLTGVYNEQFF. The CDR3 region has the DNA TGTGCCAGCGCCGTTCTTTTGACAGGGGTCTACAATGAGCAGTTCTTC. Filled out from reference TRBV28 and TRBJ2-1, the complete variable domain reads DVKVTQSSRYLVKRTGEKVFLECVQDMDHENMFWYRQDPGLGLRLIYFSYDVKMKEKGDIPEGYSVSREKKERFSLILESASTNQTSMYLCASAVLLTGVYNEQFFGPGTRLTVL.

V and J are TRBV6-1 and TRBJ1-5, with a possible D match to TRBD1 (5 bases). With 2 bases removed from V and 5 bases from J, the gap between germline ends came to 13 bases. This CDR3 spans 15 amino acids. Germline V gives CDR1 MNHNS, CDR2 SASEGT. The CDR3 region is CASSELDGGDQPQHF. CDR3 coding DNA: TGTGCCAGCAGTGAACTGGATGGAGGGGATCAGCCCCAGCATTTT.

This sequence joins TRBV28 and TRBJ1-1; D gene ambiguous. Deletions cut 5 bases from V and 0 bases from J, with 7 bases between. This CDR3 contains 13 residues. CDR1 and CDR2 (germline): MDHEN, SYDVKM. The CDR3 DNA reads as TGTGCCAGCAGTCTAAAGTTGAACACTGAAGCTTTCTTT. This gives the protein CASSLKLNTEAFF. The whole variable domain, remainder taken from reference TRBV28 and TRBJ1-1, is DVKVTQSSRYLVKRTGEKVFLECVQDMDHENMFWYRQDPGLGLRLIYFSYDVKMKEKGDIPEGYSVSREKKERFSLILESASTNQTSMYLCASSLKLNTEAFFGQGTRLTVV.

The J gene is TRBJ1-5, the V gene TRBV7-9; D gene uncertain. CDR3 length: 14 residues. CDR1 and CDR2 from the germline V gene are SEHNR and FQNEAQ (reference sequence). Trimming cost V 3 bases and J 5 bases, with 11 bases left between them. The CDR3 region is CASSFDTVDQPQHF. The CDR3 DNA sequence: TGTGCCAGCAGCTTCGACACGGTAGATCAGCCCCAGCATTTT.

The chain has TRBV9 and TRBJ2-2, with D possibly TRBD2 on 5 matching bases. V was trimmed by 2 bases and J by 4 bases, leaving 21 bases between them. This CDR3 spans 18 amino acids. Germline V CDR1 and CDR2: SGDLS, YYNGEE. CDR3 amino acids: CASSVGPWLRGSTGELFF. The CDR3 nucleotides are TGTGCCAGCAGCGTTGGACCGTGGCTGAGAGGGAGCACCGGGGAGCTGTTTTTT. Combining the CDR3 with reference TRBV9 and TRBJ2-2 gives the whole variable domain DSGVTQTPKHLITATGQRVTLRCSPRSGDLSVYWYQQSLDQGLQFLIQYYNGEERAKGNILERFSAQQFPDLHSELNLSSLELGDSALYFCASSVGPWLRGSTGELFFGEGSRLTVL.

The CDR3 sequence is CASSLVRVQETQYF. The CDR3 nucleotides are TGTGCCAGCAGCTTAGTCAGGGTCCAAGAGACCCAGTACTTC. The rearrangement uses TRBV11-2 and TRBJ2-5, with D perhaps matching TRBD1 (5 bases). V lost 1 base, J lost 1 base, and 7 bases lay in between. Germline loops: CDR1 SGHAT, CDR2 FQNNGV. This CDR3 has 14 residues.

The V gene is TRBV30, the J gene TRBJ1-5; 9 bases are a match to TRBD1. The germline CDR1 and CDR2 sequences are GTSNPN and SVGIG (reference sequence). V was clipped by 5 bases and J by 4 bases; unmatched bases: 6. This CDR3 comprises 14 residues. CDR3 region: CAWGHRGPNQPQHF. CDR3 sequence (DNA): TGTGCCTGGGGCCACAGGGGGCCAAATCAGCCCCAGCATTTT.

This chain joins TRBV9 and TRBJ2-1, with 7 nucleotides matching TRBD2. Trimming cost V 3 bases and J 6 bases; bases outside gene matches: 6. Germline-derived CDR1 and CDR2 are SGDLS and YYNGEE. This CDR3 is built from 14 residues. Here the CDR3 DNA reads TGTGCCAGCAGCGGCCGACTAGCTTCCAATGAGCAGTTCTTC. Translating gives CASSGRLASNEQFF.

This chain connects TRBV15 to TRBJ1-1; D ambiguous. The CDR3 contains 16 residues. The V gene's germline CDR1 is LNHNV and CDR2 YYDKDF (reference sequence). Trimming cost V 0 bases and J 3 bases, with 14 bases left between them. The CDR3 DNA sequence: TGTGCCACCAGCAGAGATGGAGGCTCCCGGGACACTGAAGCTTTCTTT. It encodes CATSRDGGSRDTEAFF.

This rearrangement joins TRBV7-8 to TRBJ2-1; 9 positions match TRBD1. The CDR3 extends over 17 amino acids. Per germline, CDR1 SGHVS and CDR2 FQNEAQ. The V and J ends lost 3 bases and 8 bases, in that order; junction bases with no gene match: 14. The CDR3 protein is CASSFVQDRGSVDEQFF. The CDR3 DNA reads as TGTGCCAGCAGCTTCGTGCAGGACAGGGGTTCTGTGGATGAGCAGTTCTTC.

This rearrangement joins TRBV11-3 to TRBJ2-1; tentatively, D is TRBD2 (6 bases). Germline CDR1 SGHNT, CDR2 YENEEA. V was trimmed by 0 bases and J by 5 bases, leaving 20 bases between them. This CDR3 spans 18 amino acids. The CDR3 here is CASSLESGEVGGHNEQFF. As DNA, the CDR3 is TGTGCCAGCAGCTTAGAGTCGGGAGAAGTGGGAGGCCACAATGAGCAGTTCTTC.

This chain connects TRBV7-9 to TRBJ2-1; D perhaps matches TRBD2 (6 bases). The CDR3 covers 14 residues. Trimming left V 6 bases short and J 7 bases short, with 16 bases between. Germline V gene lookup returns CDR1 SEHNR and CDR2 FQNEAQ (reference sequence). Here the CDR3 reads CASRKSGAGNEQFF. As DNA, the CDR3 is TGTGCCAGCAGAAAATCGGGAGCAGGAAATGAGCAGTTCTTC.

The rearrangement joins TRBV19 to TRBJ2-2; 10 bases are shared with TRBD2. CDR1 is LNHDA and CDR2 is SQIVND in the germline V gene (reference sequence). The CDR3 is made up of 15 amino acids. With V trimmed by 7 bases and J by 7 bases, 9 bases remained unmatched. CDR3 coding DNA: TGTGCCAGTAACCCAGCGGGAGGGCCGCGCGGGGAGCTGTTTTTT. Its protein product is CASNPAGGPRGELFF.

The chain employs TRBV28 and TRBJ2-5; 9 nucleotides align to TRBD1. This CDR3 comprises 14 residues. Germline assignment: CDR1 MDHEN and CDR2 SYDVKM. V shed 5 bases, J shed 4 bases, and the junction held 5 bases outside the gene matches. The CDR3 region has the DNA TGTGCCAGCAGTCCGGGGACAGGGAGAGAGACCCAGTACTTC. Translating it yields CASSPGTGRETQYF. Together with reference TRBV28 and TRBJ2-5, the CDR3 gives the full variable domain: DVKVTQSSRYLVKRTGEKVFLECVQDMDHENMFWYRQDPGLGLRLIYFSYDVKMKEKGDIPEGYSVSREKKERFSLILESASTNQTSMYLCASSPGTGRETQYFGPGTRLLVL.

V is TRBV18 and J is TRBJ2-7; 7 bases are a match to TRBD2. After removal of 0 bases from V and 6 bases from J, the junction contained 2 bases not matched to a gene. Germline-derived CDR1 and CDR2 are KGHSH and LQKENI. CDR3 length equals 13 residues. CDR3 DNA: TGTGCCAGCTCACCACCGGGAGGGCCCGAGCAGTACTTC. This sequence encodes CASSPPGGPEQYF.

The rearrangement joins TRBV2 to TRBJ2-1, with 10 bases aligning to TRBD1. Trimming cost V 0 bases and J 6 bases; bases outside gene matches: 5. The CDR3 totals 16 residues. Per the germline V gene, CDR1 is SNHLY and CDR2 is FYNNEI. The CDR3 spells CASSEAGQGLTNEQFF. Written as DNA, the CDR3 is TGTGCCAGCAGTGAAGCGGGACAGGGGCTCACCAATGAGCAGTTCTTC.

V gene TRBV19 combines with J gene TRBJ2-7; 12 positions agree with TRBD2. J lost 4 bases, V lost 5 bases, and 3 bases had no gene match. In germline, CDR1 is LNHDA, CDR2 SQIVND (reference sequence). This CDR3 comprises 14 residues. The CDR3, as DNA: TGTGCCAGTAGTTTACTAGCGGGAGGTTACGAGCAGTACTTC. Amino acid sequence: CASSLLAGGYEQYF.

This chain uses TRBV7-3 with TRBJ2-5, with D perhaps TRBD2 (6 bases). Trimming took 0 bases from V and 7 from J, leaving 6 bases between them. This CDR3 is 12 amino acids long. Germline V gene data show CDR1 as SGHTA and CDR2 as FQGTGA. The CDR3 region has the DNA TGTGCCAGCAGCTTAACGGGAGGGACCCAGTACTTC. This sequence encodes CASSLTGGTQYF.

V and J are TRBV27 and TRBJ1-1; 7 bases are shared with TRBD1. Germline values: CDR1 MNHEY, CDR2 SMNVEV (reference sequence). The CDR3 is 16 amino acids. V was clipped by 5 bases and J by 6 bases; unmatched bases: 15. CDR3 sequence reads: CASSPIDPGQKPEAFF. DNA of the CDR3: TGTGCCAGCAGTCCAATCGATCCGGGACAGAAGCCTGAAGCTTTCTTT.

In DNA, the CDR3 is TGCGCCAGCAGCCATCCCCCGAGTGAGACCCAGTACTTC. It yields the protein CASSHPPSETQYF. The V and J genes are TRBV4-3 and TRBJ2-5; D ambiguous. V was cut by 3 bases and J by 5 bases, with 10 bases left in between. CDR3 length: 13 amino acids. Germline V gives CDR1 LGHNA, CDR2 YSLEER.

V is TRBV28 and J is TRBJ1-2; possible D gene TRBD1, 5 bases. The CDR3 has 14 residues. Germline lookup yields CDR1 MDHEN and CDR2 SYDVKM. Deletions cut 5 bases from V and 3 bases from J, with 13 bases between. DNA for the CDR3: TGTGCCAGCAGTCCCTGGGGGGAGGACTATGGCTACACCTTC. Encoded protein: CASSPWGEDYGYTF.